This T cell receptor beta chain is drawn from a study of blood T cell repertoires in COVID-19. From germline, CDR1 is MNHEY and CDR2 SMNVEV (reference sequence). Trimming left V 4 bases short and J 2 bases short, with 14 bases between. CDR3 size: 15 residues. Sequencing used immunoSEQ multiplex PCR; TCRdb keeps in-frame clones, though not all of them. The table lists fewer than 80,000 clones, about 88% of them singletons, with roughly 23% in the top ten. This sequence was found in a woman between 45 and 65 years old with active or convalescent COVID-19. The sequencing input was peripheral blood. This sequence joins TRBV27 and TRBJ1-2; D is perhaps TRBD1 (6 bases). CDR3 sequence (DNA): TGTGCCAGCAGTTCCTCGACAGGTTACAACTATGGCTACACCTTC. Its translation: CASSSSTGYNYGYTF.